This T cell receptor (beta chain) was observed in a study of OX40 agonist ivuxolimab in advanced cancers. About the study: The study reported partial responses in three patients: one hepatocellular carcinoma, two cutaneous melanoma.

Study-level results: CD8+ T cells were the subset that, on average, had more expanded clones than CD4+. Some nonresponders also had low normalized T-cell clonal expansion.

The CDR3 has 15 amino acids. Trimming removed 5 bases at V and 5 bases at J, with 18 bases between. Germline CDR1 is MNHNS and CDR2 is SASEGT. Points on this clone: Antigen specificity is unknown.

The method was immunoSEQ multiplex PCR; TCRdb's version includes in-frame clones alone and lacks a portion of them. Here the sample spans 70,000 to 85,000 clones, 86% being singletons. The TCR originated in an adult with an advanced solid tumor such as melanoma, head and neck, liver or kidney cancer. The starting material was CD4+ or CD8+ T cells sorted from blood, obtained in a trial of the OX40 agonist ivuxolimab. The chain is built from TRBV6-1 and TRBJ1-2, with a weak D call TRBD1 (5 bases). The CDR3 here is CASSRGDVDSYGYTF. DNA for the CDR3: TGTGCCAGCAGTCGAGGGGACGTAGATTCTTATGGCTACACCTTC.